This T cell receptor (beta chain) is drawn from a study of T-cell reconstitution after alpha-beta-depleted transplantation in children. The CDR3 length is 16 residues. Trimming removed 3 bases from V and 5 bases from J; junction bases left unmatched: 7. Germline CDR1 reads SGHRS; CDR2 reads YFSETQ. Library preparation (for TCRbeta) was performed with unique molecular identifiers. MiXCR was run by TCRdb on the PCR reads, yielding one entry per CDR3 protein. This sample carries under 60,000 distinct CDR3 sequences, 5.5% to 7.5% of them seen once, and the ten largest clones take over 30%. The origin of this receptor is a female patient aged 2-15 years who had a stem cell transplant for aplastic anemia, so the T cells may come from the graft donor. Material: PBMCs, mostly from graft donor cells, obtained 60 days after TCRalphabeta/CD19-depleted stem cell transplant. The chain carries TRBV5-1 and TRBJ2-2; 10 nucleotides agree with TRBD1. The CDR3 DNA reads TGCGCCAGCAGCTGGGGACAGGGGATAGTAACCGGGGAGCTGTTTTTT. Its protein is CASSWGQGIVTGELFF. The full variable domain, with the rest looked up from reference TRBV5-1 and TRBJ2-2, is KAGVTQTPRYLIKTRGQQVTLSCSPISGHRSVSWYQQTPGQGLQFLFEYFSETQRNKGNFPGRFSGRQFSNSRSEMNVSTLELGDSALYLCASSWGQGIVTGELFFGEGSRLTVL.